Listed below are T cell receptor beta chains from one sample, sequenced in a study of CD8 T cells in ankylosing spondylitis. TCRdb re-analysed the 5' RACE reads in MiXCR, keeping a single row per CDR3 protein. The repertoire holds 500,000 to 550,000 distinct CDR3 sequences, with about an eighth as singletons. Sequencing was done on a sample of blood, either unsorted or a sorted T cell fraction (not recorded which). These receptors were collected from a male donor with ankylosing spondylitis. Both conserved end residues are part of each CDR3. D genes are given only for firm matches. A row's size may be missing; if present it is once, few, many or a size class.

TRBV11-2,-,TRBJ2-1,-,TGTGCCAGCAGCTTGGTCTCCGAGCCTGTCTACAATGAGCAGTTCTTC,CASSLVSEPVYNEQFF
TRBV5-5,-,TRBJ2-6,many,TGTGCCAGCAGCTCCGGTTCCTCTGGGGCCAACGTCCTGACTTTC,CASSSGSSGANVLTF
TRBV6-4,TRBD1,TRBJ1-3,-,TGTGCCAGCAGTGGTAAGGGGGCGAGGAACACCATATATTTT,CASSGKGARNTIYF
TRBV29-1,TRBD1,TRBJ1-1,many,TGCAGCGTTGATAAAAGGGACAGGGAATGGCCAGAAGCTTTCTTT,CSVDKRDREWPEAFF
TRBV6-1,TRBD1,TRBJ1-2,-,TGTGCCAGCAGTGAAGAGACAGGGACCTATGGCTACACCTTC,CASSEETGTYGYTF
TRBV19,-,TRBJ1-1,-,TGTGCCAGTACTACAGGACAGACGAACACTGAAGCTTTCTTT,CASTTGQTNTEAFF
TRBV6-1,-,TRBJ1-5,few,TGTGCCAGCAGTGAAGCGCTTCAGTATAGCAATCAGCCCCAGCATTTT,CASSEALQYSNQPQHF
TRBV5-1,-,TRBJ1-6,few,TGCGCCAGCACCACTGGGACAATGGATTCACCCCTCCACTTT,CASTTGTMDSPLHF
TRBV12-3/TRBV12-4,TRBD2,TRBJ2-2,many,TGTGCCAGCAGCCGAGGACTAGCGGGAGTCCCCACCGGGGAGCTGTTTTTT,CASSRGLAGVPTGELFF
TRBV5-1,TRBD1,TRBJ1-4,few,TGCGCTTCGGGACAGGGTGGAGGTATAGGAGAAAAACTGTTTTTT,CASGQGGGIGEKLFF
TRBV7-2,-,TRBJ2-2,-,TGTGCCAGCAGCTTAGTTACACAGGGCGGGGAGCTGTTTTTT,CASSLVTQGGELFF
TRBV10-3,-,TRBJ2-2,-,TGTGCCATCAGTACGGAGTGGGACAAGAACACCGGGGAGCTGTTTTTT,CAISTEWDKNTGELFF
TRBV6-1,-,TRBJ1-4,few,TGTGCCAGCAGACGCCGTCAGGGTGCCGGGGAACTGTTTTTT,CASRRRQGAGELFF
TRBV29-1,TRBD1,TRBJ2-6,few,TGCAGCGTTGAAACAGGGGCGACCTCTGGGGCCAACGTCCTGACTTTC,CSVETGATSGANVLTF
TRBV12-3/TRBV12-4,-,TRBJ2-1,-,TGTGCCAGCAGTTCGGGTCCTCTTGGGCAGTTCTTC,CASSSGPLGQFF
TRBV20-1,TRBD2,TRBJ2-3,-,TGCAGTGCTAGTACGACTAGCTGGGGCAACACAGATACGCAGTATTTT,CSASTTSWGNTDTQYF
TRBV5-1,-,TRBJ2-2,many,TGCGCCAGCAGCGCCACGAACACCGGGGAGCTGTTTTTT,CASSATNTGELFF